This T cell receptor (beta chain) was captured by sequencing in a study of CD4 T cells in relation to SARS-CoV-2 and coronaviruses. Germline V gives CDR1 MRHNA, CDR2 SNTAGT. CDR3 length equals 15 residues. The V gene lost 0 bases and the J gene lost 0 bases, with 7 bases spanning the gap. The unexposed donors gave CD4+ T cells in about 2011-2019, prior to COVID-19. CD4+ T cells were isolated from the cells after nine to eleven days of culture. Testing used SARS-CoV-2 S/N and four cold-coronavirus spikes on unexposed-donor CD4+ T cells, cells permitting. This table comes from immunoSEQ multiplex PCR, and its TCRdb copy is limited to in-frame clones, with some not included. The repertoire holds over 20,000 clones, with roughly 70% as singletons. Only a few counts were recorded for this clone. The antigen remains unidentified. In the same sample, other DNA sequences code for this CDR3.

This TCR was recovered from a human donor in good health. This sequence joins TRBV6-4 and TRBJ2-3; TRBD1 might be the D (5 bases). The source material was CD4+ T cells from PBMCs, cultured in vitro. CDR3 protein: CASSDSAGSTDTQYF. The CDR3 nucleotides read TGTGCCAGCAGTGACTCTGCAGGGAGCACAGATACGCAGTATTTT.